This T cell receptor (beta chain) stems from a study of identical twins. Study-level findings and limits: Donors were not followed over many years; analysis was cross-sectional. Insertion counts were lower in abundant cord blood beta clonotypes, a trend that memory repertoires did not show.

Only healthy Caucasians were included as donors. This clonotype was detected many times. Its antigen is unknown. TCRdb fed the 5' RACE reads into MiXCR, producing one record per CDR3 protein. Here the sample spans about 220,000 distinct CDR3 sequences, approximately 8.3% being singletons. These data also formed part of another study, on yellow fever vaccine responses in identical twins. As reported in that work: Reported findings indicate that twins' vaccine T cell responses seemed partially convergent, partially personalized.

Sequencing was done on a sample of memory (CD45RO+) T cells sorted from blood. This TCR was recovered from a woman between 18 and 29 years old in good health.

CDR3 in amino acids: CASSLSYNEQFF. CDR3 in DNA: TGCGCCAGCAGCTTGAGTTACAATGAGCAGTTCTTC. The gene calls are TRBV5-1 and TRBJ2-1; D unclear. The V and J ends lost 1 base and 4 bases respectively, with 3 bases between them. CDR3 length: 12 amino acids. CDR1 is SGHRS, CDR2 YFSETQ, per germline.